This TCR beta chain was profiled in a study of shared T cell receptors in the human thymus (dated by TCRdb to about 2021). Regarding the study in general: The study examined how self-reactive, shared T-cell receptor alpha chains are generated in the human thymus.

Library construction relied on the immunoSEQ multiplex PCR assay. In its TCRdb copy, this immuneACCESS table keeps in-frame sequences only and misses some clones. Where compared with another copy, unresolved V genes explain less than half of these, and the others have no known cause. The sample table shows under 700,000 clones, and approximately 80% are seen once. The ten largest clones represent more than 0.01% of the sample. Per the germline V gene, SGHRS is the CDR1 and YFSETQ is the CDR2. The CDR3 contains 11 residues, cysteine and phenylalanine counted. Of all the DNA, just the CDR3 is kept, 33 bases in frame from base 1. Trimming removed 3 bases from V and 10 bases from J, leaving 7 bases between the germline ends. As to this clone: Its antigen is unknown. No base-level quality is on record; no much larger clone is a single base apart.

The sample also formed part of further work on human thymus T cells. As described in the second report: Immunologically healthy infants undergoing open corrective cardiac surgery for congenital heart defects in Finland were used as donors. Thymus tissue was collected as surgical resects that were removed during corrective cardiac surgery. Both the thymic and the peripheral blood repertoires appeared to show biased V and J gene segment usage. The related research reported highly overlapping thymic TCR repertoires among unrelated individuals. TCR alpha and beta repertoires from roughly eight infant thymus samples and a few related peripheral blood samples were characterized in the study. Donor ages ranging from about 6 to 244 days were recorded, and several male and two female infants were included in the cohort. Thymocytes were released mechanically from tissue and stored at -70 °C as pellets of roughly 8.5-32 million cells. A QIAsymphony instrument was used to extract genomic DNA from frozen cell pellets. Using the immunoSEQ multiplex PCR assay, the TCRB and TCRAD loci were amplified from a standardized quantity of quality-controlled genomic DNA. The V(D)J region was spanned by amplicons of a length sufficient to cover the CDR3 and to identify V and J genes. The amplicons were sequenced on an Illumina platform via the commercial immunoSEQ service. Primer bias and sequencing errors were corrected using previously described methods, and TCRAD and TCRB definitions followed the IMGT database. Repertoires were analysed with immunoSEQ Analyzer 3.0 and VDJTools, covering basic statistics, V/J segment usage, diversity estimates, rarefaction and pairwise overlap. Chao1, ChaoE, Efron-Thisted, Shannon and inverse Simpson indices were used to estimate diversity, which was also estimated on datasets down-sampled to the smallest sample. Repertoire overlap was assessed by strict matching of CDR3 nucleotide sequence, V gene and J gene, and clustering was done by Jaccard-based multidimensional scaling. Thymus samples yielded on average around 850,000 unique TCRB clonotypes, compared with some 83,000 from blood samples.

The chain is made from TRBV5-1 and TRBJ2-2; the D gene assignment is ambiguous. The origin of this receptor is a boy under two years old with a congenital heart defect. Donor details come from another sample of the same person, matched by shared clones. Sequencing was carried out using thymocytes. CDR3 loop: CASSSYKELFF. In nucleotides, the sequence is TGCGCCAGCAGCTCTTACAAGGAGCTGTTTTTT.